This TCR beta chain was captured in a study of T cell changes during pregnancy in multiple sclerosis (dated by TCRdb to about 2019). Context from the whole study: In women with multiple sclerosis, the researchers looked at how the T cell repertoire shifted as pregnancy progressed.

On this clone itself: It has no known antigen specificity. Base quality data are lacking; no much larger clone is found one base away.

The library was generated by the immunoSEQ multiplex PCR assay. Held by TCRdb, this immuneACCESS table contains in-frame sequences only and omits some clones. Under half of the omission traces to an unresolved V gene where checked; the cause of the rest is unknown. The sample contains 45,000 to 75,000 clones, more than 85% of them found a single time. The top ten constitute more than 0.7% of the sample. The material was peripheral blood, obtained in the first trimester of pregnancy. The origin of this receptor is a female donor with multiple sclerosis, enrolled in a pregnancy study.

The encoded CDR3 is CASSYSSGQGKGYTF. The DNA sequence reads TGTGCCAGCAGTTACTCCTCCGGACAGGGGAAGGGCTACACCTTC. This chain is built from TRBV6-5 and TRBJ1-2; TRBD1 aligns with 9 central bases. The CDR3 goes from the cysteine to the phenylalanine over 15 residues. The entry retains the CDR3 DNA only, 45 bases that are in frame from base 1. From V the trimming removes 0 bases and from J it removes 8 bases, while the gene matches leave 7 bases of the junction unaccounted for. Based on the germline V gene, the CDR1 and CDR2 sequences are MNHEY and SVGAGI.